Listed here is a single T cell receptor beta chain. CDR1 and CDR2 (germline): SGHRS, YFSETQ. V lost 4 bases and J lost 6, with 13 bases in between. The CDR3 covers 13 residues. A second PCR of about 7 to 12 cycles used a sample-barcoded 5' primer and a J-beta primer mix. Tags on each cDNA molecule came from a template-switch adaptor with 12 random nucleotides. Per sample, CDR3-containing paired-end reads numbered at least 3 million. Each CDR3 protein is one row after TCRdb ran MiXCR on the 5' RACE reads. The sample has about 1,800,000 distinct CDR3 sequences, over 25% seen once; the top ten hold 7% to 9%. These data are taken from a study of blood T cells in healthy people across ages. Peripheral blood, about 10 milliliters per donor, was collected. The authors extracted at least 5 micrograms of total RNA per sample.

This receptor was identified in a woman in her 30s in good health. The sample taken for sequencing was blood. The rearrangement links TRBV5-1 to TRBJ1-2, with D perhaps TRBD1 (5 bases). CDR3 amino acids: CASSLTEVHGYTF. DNA for the CDR3: TGCGCCAGCAGCCTGACAGAAGTCCATGGCTACACCTTC. Variable domain in full (rest from reference TRBV5-1 and TRBJ1-2): KAGVTQTPRYLIKTRGQQVTLSCSPISGHRSVSWYQQTPGQGLQFLFEYFSETQRNKGNFPGRFSGRQFSNSRSEMNVSTLELGDSALYLCASSLTEVHGYTFGSGTRLTVV.